This TCR beta chain was observed in a study of blood T cells in healthy people across ages. A second PCR, run for roughly 7 to 11 cycles, used a sample-barcoded 5' primer plus a J-beta primer mix. Every sample gave at least 3 million paired-end reads containing CDR3. TCRdb fed the 5' RACE reads into MiXCR, producing one record per CDR3 protein. In the table there are hundreds of thousands of distinct CDR3 sequences, roughly three fifths of which are singletons. Between the trimmed V and J ends, which lost 4 bases and 5 bases, there was a span of 6 bases. The germline CDR1 and CDR2 sequences are SQVTM and ANQGSEA. The CDR3 runs 11 residues. Per sample, extraction of total RNA gave at least 5.5 micrograms in every case. Study results and limitations: Expanded clonotype changes were possibly confounded by unknown donor CMV status.

In its sample, this clonotype was seen a few times. No antigen is known for it. The V gene is TRBV29-1, the J gene TRBJ2-1, with no clear D. The clonotype was recovered from a man in his sixties in good health. The sequenced sample was blood. CDR3 loop: CSVASDNEQFF. The CDR3 DNA follows: TGCAGCGTTGCCTCGGACAATGAGCAGTTCTTC.